A selection of T cell receptor beta chains follows, all from one sample in a study of siplizumab effects on memory and regulatory T cells. Assay: immunoSEQ multiplex PCR; the TCRdb copy retains only in-frame clones and omits some. This table holds about 120,000 clones, over 85% found once. Material: non-Treg CD4+ T cells sorted from blood. The receptors shown here come from a human donor in good health. The CDR3 runs from the conserved cysteine through the conserved F or W. A D gene is named only where the DNA matches it firmly. Expanded clones get a size class; other rows say once, few or many, or leave the size out.

D gene	V gene	clone size	J gene	CDR3 protein	CDR3 DNA
.	TRBV28	.	TRBJ2-7	CASTGQGNYEQYF	TGTGCCAGCACCGGGCAGGGGAACTACGAGCAGTACTTC
.	TRBV6-5	.	TRBJ1-1	CASSNRDAGTEAFF	TGTGCCAGCAGTAACCGGGACGCAGGAACTGAAGCTTTCTTT
.	TRBV19	.	TRBJ1-6	CASSIGLGLTNSPLHF	TGTGCCAGTAGTATCGGGTTAGGCTTGACCAATTCACCCCTCCACTTT
TRBD1	TRBV7-2	.	TRBJ1-2	CASSLTGSDNYGYTF	TGTGCCAGCAGCCTGACAGGGAGTGATAACTATGGCTACACCTTC
.	TRBV29-1	.	TRBJ2-5	CSVIREETQYF	TGCAGCGTTATAAGAGAAGAGACCCAGTACTTC
.	TRBV13	.	TRBJ2-6	CASSLGTERGSGANVLTF	TGTGCCAGCAGCTTAGGGACCGAGAGGGGATCCGGGGCCAACGTCCTGACTTTC
TRBD2	TRBV18	.	TRBJ2-5	CASSPPRGGASGETQYF	TGTGCCAGCTCACCCCCTCGGGGGGGGGCGTCCGGAGAGACCCAGTACTTC
.	TRBV30	once	TRBJ1-1	CASTRGMNTEAFF	TGTGCCTCCACACGCGGGATGAACACTGAAGCTTTCTTT
.	TRBV14	few	TRBJ1-2	CASSQDLSRNYGYTF	TGTGCCAGCAGCCAAGATCTATCCAGAAACTATGGCTACACCTTC
.	TRBV7-3	once	TRBJ1-5	CASSLTGNQPQHF	TGTGCCAGCAGCTTAACTGGAAATCAGCCCCAGCATTTT
.	TRBV29-1	.	TRBJ1-6	CSVLTGSLSSYNSPLHF	TGCAGCGTTCTAACGGGGTCTCTGAGCTCCTATAATTCACCCCTCCACTTT
TRBD1	TRBV19	.	TRBJ2-7	CASSNRGPSYEQYF	TGTGCCAGTAGTAACAGGGGACCCTCCTACGAGCAGTACTTC
.	TRBV15	.	TRBJ2-5	CATSTSSQETQYF	TGTGCCACCAGCACCAGTAGTCAAGAGACCCAGTACTTC
.	TRBV2	.	TRBJ1-5	CASSAAGDNQPQHF	TGTGCCAGCAGTGCAGCAGGGGACAATCAGCCCCAGCATTTT
.	TRBV2	.	TRBJ1-3	CASSQTIGNTIYF	TGTGCCAGCAGCCAGACGATTGGAAACACCATATATTTT
.	TRBV15	.	TRBJ1-2	CATSSDRIYGYTF	TGTGCCACCAGCAGCGACAGGATTTATGGCTACACCTTC
.	TRBV6-5	.	TRBJ2-7	CASSHNYEQYF	TGTGCCAGCAGCCACAACTACGAGCAGTACTTC
.	TRBV11-3	once	TRBJ1-1	CASSLMGRGLGTEAFF	TGTGCCAGCAGCTTAATGGGGAGGGGCTTGGGGACTGAAGCTTTCTTT
.	TRBV23-1	.	TRBJ1-5	CASSLPGFRHQPQHF	TGCGCCAGCAGTCTACCGGGTTTCAGACATCAGCCCCAGCATTTT
TRBD1	TRBV10-1	.	TRBJ1-1	CASRLTGANTEAFF	TGCGCCAGCAGGCTTACAGGGGCCAACACTGAAGCTTTCTTT
.	TRBV2	.	TRBJ1-2	CASIPTEAYGYTF	TGTGCCAGCATACCTACCGAAGCCTATGGCTACACCTTC
TRBD1	TRBV7-3	.	TRBJ2-3	CASSLTQGVTDTQYF	TGTGCCAGCAGCTTAACGCAGGGGGTGACAGATACGCAGTATTTT
.	TRBV4-1	.	TRBJ1-5	CASSQLSQHF	TGCGCCAGCAGCCAACTATCCCAGCATTTT
TRBD2	TRBV15	.	TRBJ2-1	CATSRPMTSGGTYNEQFF	TGTGCCACCAGCAGACCCATGACTAGCGGGGGGACCTACAATGAGCAGTTCTTC
.	TRBV6-1	.	TRBJ2-1	CASSKGLHQGFEQFF	TGTGCCAGCAGTAAGGGACTCCACCAGGGCTTTGAGCAGTTCTTC
.	TRBV5-1	.	TRBJ1-2	CASSLGPEDGYTF	TGCGCCAGCAGCTTGGGGCCGGAAGATGGCTACACCTTC
.	TRBV19	.	TRBJ1-1	CASTRSGGGSNTEAFF	TGTGCCAGTACCCGGAGTGGTGGGGGTTCGAACACTGAAGCTTTCTTT
.	TRBV6-1	.	TRBJ1-4	CASRSGVINEKLFF	TGTGCCAGCAGATCAGGCGTGATTAATGAAAAACTGTTTTTT